This passage covers 30 T cell receptor beta chains from one sample sequenced in a study of Ad26.COV2.S vaccination and SARS-CoV-2 variants. As to treatment: 19 received Ad26.COV2.S at low or high dose, single or two shots; about 5 received placebo; per-sample allocation not given. Specimen acquisition occurred on day 63 following the initial vaccine or placebo injection. Sequenced by immunoSEQ multiplex PCR; TCRdb stores in-frame clones only, minus some. The sample includes fewer than 800,000 clones, approximately 88% seen only once; the top ten take around 1.5%. The starting material was peripheral blood, obtained in a trial of Ad26.COV2.S vaccine versus placebo. These receptors all come from a person aged 18 to 59 who received the Ad26.COV2.S COVID-19 vaccine or a placebo.

The rearrangement links TRBV10-2 to TRBJ1-4, with D perhaps matching TRBD1 (6 bases). The CDR3 contains 12 residues. CDR1 and CDR2 (germline): WSHSY, SAAADI. V was pared by 10 bases and J by 12 bases, with 18 bases between. CDR3 in amino acids: CATTDSTMELFF. The CDR3 DNA is TGCGCCACCACGGACAGTACGATGGAACTGTTTTTT.

The chain combines TRBV4-3 with TRBJ1-2, with a tentative D call TRBD1 (6 bases). In germline, CDR1 is LGHNA, CDR2 YSLEER. V was trimmed by 0 bases and J by 4 bases, leaving 21 bases between them. The CDR3 is 18 residues long. CDR3 loop: CASSQDSGGGRPIYGYTF. In DNA, the CDR3 is TGCGCCAGCAGCCAAGATTCCGGGGGCGGCCGACCCATCTATGGCTACACCTTC.

The J gene is TRBJ2-7, the V gene TRBV7-8; D is ambiguous. Germline V gives CDR1 SGHVS, CDR2 FQNEAQ. V dropped 2 bases and J dropped 2 bases, with 13 bases sitting between them. The CDR3 runs to 15 residues. In DNA form, the CDR3 reads TGTGCCAGCAGCTTACCTGGGCAGCCAACCTACGAGCAGTACTTC. Its translation is CASSLPGQPTYEQYF.

V and J are TRBV7-8 and TRBJ2-2, with 12 bases that match TRBD2. The CDR3 spans 15 residues. Germline CDR1 and CDR2: SGHVS and FQNEAQ. V shed 8 bases and J 4 bases; nucleotides not matched to a gene: 5. The chain's CDR3 is CASGTSGGTTGELFF. CDR3 coding DNA: TGTGCCAGCGGTACTAGCGGGGGGACCACCGGGGAGCTGTTTTTT.

This clone was seen only a few times. V and J are TRBV9 and TRBJ2-7, with D unresolved. Germline V lookup: CDR1 SGDLS, CDR2 YYNGEE. The CDR3 totals 17 residues. V lost 3 bases to trimming and J lost 7 bases, with 26 bases between them. DNA of the CDR3: TGTGCCAGCAGCGAGGGAACGACGGCCAACCTTTACGAGGAGCAGTACTTC. This codes for CASSEGTTANLYEEQYF.

This chain links TRBV19 with TRBJ1-2; 12 nucleotides line up with TRBD1. This CDR3 is 15 amino acids long. V was clipped by 3 bases and J by 4 bases; unmatched bases: 3. Germline V gene lookup returns CDR1 LNHDA and CDR2 SQIVND (reference sequence). This chain's CDR3 is CASSMGTGGLYGYTF. CDR3 coding DNA: TGTGCCAGTAGTATGGGGACAGGGGGCCTCTATGGCTACACCTTC.

This CDR3 is CASSPGQGVSPLHF. The CDR3, as DNA: TGTGCCAGCAGCCCCGGACAGGGTGTTTCACCCCTCCACTTT. This chain connects TRBV3-1 (or the pseudogene TRBV3-2) to TRBJ1-6; 8 nucleotides line up with TRBD1. The CDR3 is 14 residues long. The germline V gene has CDR1 LGHDT and CDR2 YNNKEL (reference sequence). V shed 4 bases and J 9 bases; nucleotides not matched to a gene: 5.

The chain is built from TRBV30 and TRBJ1-1, with a possible D match to TRBD1 (6 bases). Germline V gives CDR1 GTSNPN, CDR2 SVGIG (reference sequence). Trimming pared 6 bases from V and 4 bases from J, leaving 12 bases between. This CDR3 spans 12 amino acids. The CDR3 coding sequence is TGTGCCTGCCCCGGGACATCCACTGAAGCTTTCTTT. Amino acids: CACPGTSTEAFF.

The rearrangement joins TRBV5-8 to TRBJ1-4; 10 bases fit TRBD1. The CDR3 length is 15 residues. Germline V gives CDR1 SGHTS, CDR2 YDEGEE. The J segment lost 8 bases and the V segment lost 4 bases, leaving 8 bases of the junction unmatched. CDR3 amino acids: CASSPEGDRGEKLFF. CDR3 sequence (DNA): TGTGCCAGCAGCCCAGAAGGGGACAGGGGAGAAAAACTGTTTTTT.

The chain is built from TRBV30 and TRBJ1-3; D is uncertain. V gave up 5 bases and J gave up 0 bases, with 5 bases separating them. Germline assignment: CDR1 GTSNPN and CDR2 SVGIG (reference sequence). The CDR3 is 12 residues long. The CDR3 is CAWDLSGNTIYF. CDR3 DNA sequence: TGTGCCTGGGATCTCTCTGGAAACACCATATATTTT.

V gene TRBV3-1 (or the pseudogene TRBV3-2) combines with J gene TRBJ2-1, with D possibly being TRBD1 (6 bases). Trimming took off 3 bases at V and 6 bases at J, with 15 bases between the two ends. Germline CDR1 is LGHDT and CDR2 is YNNKEL (reference sequence). This CDR3 comprises 15 residues. The CDR3 DNA follows: TGTGCCAGCAGCCACGCCGGGACACTTCTCAATGAGCAGTTCTTC. This gives the protein CASSHAGTLLNEQFF.

The chain couples TRBV19 to TRBJ1-4, with D perhaps TRBD1 (6 bases). The ends were cut back, 7 bases at V and 0 bases at J, with 9 bases in the middle. Germline CDR1 reads LNHDA; CDR2 reads SQIVND (reference sequence). This CDR3 is built from 14 residues. This CDR3 is CASMGAATNEKLFF. The CDR3 DNA follows: TGTGCCAGTATGGGGGCTGCAACTAATGAAAAACTGTTTTTT.

V and J are TRBV2 and TRBJ2-2; D is uncertain. V dropped 5 bases and J dropped 3 bases, with 7 bases sitting between them. CDR1 and CDR2 from the germline V gene are SNHLY and FYNNEI. The CDR3 runs 13 residues. In DNA form, the CDR3 reads TGTGCCAGCAGTCCGACCTACACCGGGGAGCTGTTTTTT. Protein: CASSPTYTGELFF.

The CDR3 DNA follows: TGTGCCAGCCTCCCGCCCAGGGGGAGGGCTAACTATGGCTACACCTTC. It is translated as CASLPPRGRANYGYTF. This chain joins TRBV2 and TRBJ1-2; TRBD1 matches 7 bases. Per germline, CDR1 SNHLY and CDR2 FYNNEI. V was pared by 8 bases and J by 0 bases, with 12 bases of the junction left unmatched. There are 16 residues in the CDR3. Full variable domain (outside the CDR3, taken from reference TRBV2 and TRBJ1-2): EPEVTQTPSHQVTQMGQEVILRCVPISNHLYFYWYRQILGQKVEFLVSFYNNEISEKSEIFDDQFSVERPDGSNFTLKIRSTKLEDSAMYFCASLPPRGRANYGYTFGSGTRLTVV.

The chain is built from TRBV3-1 (or the pseudogene TRBV3-2) and TRBJ2-7; TRBD1 is a possible D gene (5 bases). The CDR3 has 15 residues. V lost 5 bases, J lost 5 bases, and 19 bases lay in between. Germline loops: CDR1 LGHDT, CDR2 YNNKEL (reference sequence). The CDR3 coding sequence is TGTGCCAGCAGCAAGATTATGACAGAACGGCACGAGCAGTACTTC. Translated: CASSKIMTERHEQYF.

This clone appeared a single time. V usage is TRBV11-3 and J usage is TRBJ2-1, with D possibly TRBD2 on 6 matching bases. The CDR3 runs 17 residues. Germline CDR1 and CDR2: SGHNT and YENEEA. V lost 0 bases, J lost 8 bases, and 20 bases lay in between. CDR3 sequence (DNA): TGTGCCAGCAGCTTAGAACGGACTGGGCAGGAGGGCGATGAGCAGTTCTTC. It translates to CASSLERTGQEGDEQFF.

V gene TRBV7-2 combines with J gene TRBJ2-1, with D hard to call. The V gene's germline CDR1 is SGHTA and CDR2 FQGNSA. The V end was cut by 5 bases, the J end by 8 bases, with 13 bases between. The CDR3 has 13 amino acids. In DNA form, the CDR3 reads TGTGCCAGCAGCAAAAGACGTTTGGATGAGCAGTTCTTC. This codes for CASSKRRLDEQFF.

The rearrangement uses TRBV2 and TRBJ1-1, with 7 bases that match TRBD1. The junction had 18 bases not matched to a gene; V was cut back by 8 bases and J by 9 bases. This CDR3 has 15 amino acids. Germline CDR1 SNHLY, CDR2 FYNNEI. CDR3 in DNA: TGTGCCAGCCGGAGGGGGCCGCGTTCCCCCCTAAAAGCTTTCTTT. It is translated as CASRRGPRSPLKAFF.

The V and J genes are TRBV19 and TRBJ2-7; no firm D call. The V gene lost 1 base and the J gene lost 3 bases, with 16 bases spanning the gap. The germline V gene has CDR1 LNHDA and CDR2 SQIVND (reference sequence). The CDR3 has 16 residues. The CDR3 is CASSIVFGQANYEQYF. The CDR3 DNA follows: TGTGCCAGTAGTATAGTCTTCGGGCAGGCTAACTACGAGCAGTACTTC.

The V gene is TRBV7-9, the J gene TRBJ2-4, with D hard to call. This CDR3 contains 15 residues. V was trimmed by 5 bases and J by 0 bases, leaving 11 bases between them. CDR1 is SEHNR and CDR2 is FQNEAQ in the germline V gene (reference sequence). The DNA of the CDR3 is TGTGCCAGCAGCCCCCCGGATAGAGCCAAAAACATTCAGTACTTC. Its translation: CASSPPDRAKNIQYF. The variable domain in full, with the rest retrieved from reference TRBV7-9 and TRBJ2-4, is DTGVSQNPRHKITKRGQNVTFRCDPISEHNRLYWYRQTLGQGPEFLTYFQNEAQLEKSRLLSDRFSAERPKGSFSTLEIQRTEQGDSAMYLCASSPPDRAKNIQYFGAGTRLSVL.

The V and J genes are TRBV19 and TRBJ1-1, with D perhaps matching TRBD1 (5 bases). The germline CDR1 and CDR2 sequences are LNHDA and SQIVND (reference sequence). Trimming left V 0 bases short and J 2 bases short, with 16 bases between. The CDR3 consists of 17 residues. The CDR3 coding sequence is TGTGCCAGTAGTATAGATCTTGAGACAGCTCTTAACACTGAAGCTTTCTTT. Protein: CASSIDLETALNTEAFF.

This clone was found once. The chain links TRBV7-9 to TRBJ2-5; no firm D call. Per germline, CDR1 SEHNR and CDR2 FQNEAQ (reference sequence). Trimming removed 4 bases at V and 3 bases at J, with 6 bases between. This CDR3 has 12 residues. The CDR3 coding sequence is TGTGCCAGCAGCTCCGTGGAAGAGACCCAGTACTTC. It yields the protein CASSSVEETQYF.

Note on this clone: Within the sample, other DNA sequences also encode this same CDR3. This chain joins TRBV24-1 and TRBJ2-5, with 8 bases identical to TRBD2. From germline, CDR1 is KGHDR and CDR2 SFDVKD. The V and J ends lost 5 bases and 4 bases, in that order; junction bases with no gene match: 2. The CDR3 is 13 residues long. As DNA, the CDR3 is TGTGCCACCAGTGCGGGAGGGAGAGAGACCCAGTACTTC. This gives the protein CATSAGGRETQYF.

The chain employs TRBV18 and TRBJ1-4; D remains unclear. Trimming stripped 0 bases from V and 7 bases from J, with 12 bases between. The germline gives CDR1 KGHSH, CDR2 LQKENI. CDR3 length: 15 amino acids. As DNA, the CDR3 is TGTGCCAGCTCACCACCGTCAACCGTTGGTGAAAAACTGTTTTTT. It encodes CASSPPSTVGEKLFF.

This clone was detected once. The chain has TRBV6-5 and TRBJ2-7; D tentatively reads TRBD1 or TRBD2 (6 bases each). Trimming took off 3 bases at V and 7 bases at J, with 22 bases between the two ends. This CDR3 is built from 16 residues. Germline V lookup: CDR1 MNHEY, CDR2 SVGAGI. The CDR3 region is CASSYRGSGGGIEQYF. The CDR3 nucleotides read TGTGCCAGCAGTTATCGCGGTAGCGGAGGGGGGATAGAGCAGTACTTC.

This chain connects TRBV5-5 to TRBJ1-5, with a possible D match to TRBD1 (5 bases). This CDR3 comprises 16 residues. Between the trimmed V and J ends, which lost 0 bases and 0 bases, there was a span of 10 bases. Germline V gene lookup returns CDR1 SGHKS and CDR2 YYEKEE (reference sequence). CDR3 residues: CASSLGGPYSNQPQHF. The CDR3 nucleotides read TGTGCCAGCAGCTTGGGGGGACCTTATAGCAATCAGCCCCAGCATTTT. The full variable domain, in which reference TRBV5-5 and TRBJ1-5 provide the parts outside the CDR3, is DAGVTQSPTHLIKTRGQQVTLRCSPISGHKSVSWYQQVLGQGPQFIFQYYEKEERGRGNFPDRFSARQFPNYSSELNVNALLLGDSALYLCASSLGGPYSNQPQHFGDGTRLSIL.

The chain recombines TRBV11-3 with TRBJ2-7, with TRBD1 matching over 12 bases. This CDR3 region has 14 residues. J lost 6 bases, V lost 8 bases, and 8 bases had no gene match. Germline V lookup: CDR1 SGHNT, CDR2 YENEEA. The CDR3 spells CASSPGQGAGEQYF. The DNA for the CDR3 is TGTGCCAGCTCTCCGGGACAGGGGGCGGGCGAGCAGTACTTC.

Worth noting for this clone: Within the sample, other DNA sequences also encode this same CDR3. CDR3 DNA sequence: TGTGCCAGCAGTGGTGCCGGGGAGCTGTTTTTT. Its translation: CASSGAGELFF. This chain connects TRBV6-6 to TRBJ2-2; no clear D gene. The CDR3 covers 11 residues. Between the trimmed V and J ends, which lost 5 bases and 6 bases, there was a span of 4 bases. The V gene's germline CDR1 is MNHNY and CDR2 SVGAGI (reference sequence).

With regard to this clone: The junction differs from germline at one of its ends, possibly a read error. CDR3 amino acids: CASSRGAGELNF. DNA of the CDR3: TGTGCCAGCAGCCGAGGGGCGGGGGAATTGAACTTC. The chain uses TRBV6-2 or TRBV6-3 and TRBJ2-7, with 7 bases lining up with TRBD2. The CDR3 totals 12 residues. In germline, CDR1 is MNHEY, CDR2 SVGEGT.

The V call is TRBV5-8, the J call TRBJ2-7; perhaps TRBD1 as D (5 bases). CDR3 length: 11 amino acids. V shed 4 bases and J shed 7 bases, with 9 bases lying between them. The germline V gene has CDR1 SGHTS and CDR2 YDEGEE. The CDR3 spells CASSRQLEQYF. DNA for the CDR3: TGTGCCAGCAGCCGACAGTTAGAGCAGTACTTC.